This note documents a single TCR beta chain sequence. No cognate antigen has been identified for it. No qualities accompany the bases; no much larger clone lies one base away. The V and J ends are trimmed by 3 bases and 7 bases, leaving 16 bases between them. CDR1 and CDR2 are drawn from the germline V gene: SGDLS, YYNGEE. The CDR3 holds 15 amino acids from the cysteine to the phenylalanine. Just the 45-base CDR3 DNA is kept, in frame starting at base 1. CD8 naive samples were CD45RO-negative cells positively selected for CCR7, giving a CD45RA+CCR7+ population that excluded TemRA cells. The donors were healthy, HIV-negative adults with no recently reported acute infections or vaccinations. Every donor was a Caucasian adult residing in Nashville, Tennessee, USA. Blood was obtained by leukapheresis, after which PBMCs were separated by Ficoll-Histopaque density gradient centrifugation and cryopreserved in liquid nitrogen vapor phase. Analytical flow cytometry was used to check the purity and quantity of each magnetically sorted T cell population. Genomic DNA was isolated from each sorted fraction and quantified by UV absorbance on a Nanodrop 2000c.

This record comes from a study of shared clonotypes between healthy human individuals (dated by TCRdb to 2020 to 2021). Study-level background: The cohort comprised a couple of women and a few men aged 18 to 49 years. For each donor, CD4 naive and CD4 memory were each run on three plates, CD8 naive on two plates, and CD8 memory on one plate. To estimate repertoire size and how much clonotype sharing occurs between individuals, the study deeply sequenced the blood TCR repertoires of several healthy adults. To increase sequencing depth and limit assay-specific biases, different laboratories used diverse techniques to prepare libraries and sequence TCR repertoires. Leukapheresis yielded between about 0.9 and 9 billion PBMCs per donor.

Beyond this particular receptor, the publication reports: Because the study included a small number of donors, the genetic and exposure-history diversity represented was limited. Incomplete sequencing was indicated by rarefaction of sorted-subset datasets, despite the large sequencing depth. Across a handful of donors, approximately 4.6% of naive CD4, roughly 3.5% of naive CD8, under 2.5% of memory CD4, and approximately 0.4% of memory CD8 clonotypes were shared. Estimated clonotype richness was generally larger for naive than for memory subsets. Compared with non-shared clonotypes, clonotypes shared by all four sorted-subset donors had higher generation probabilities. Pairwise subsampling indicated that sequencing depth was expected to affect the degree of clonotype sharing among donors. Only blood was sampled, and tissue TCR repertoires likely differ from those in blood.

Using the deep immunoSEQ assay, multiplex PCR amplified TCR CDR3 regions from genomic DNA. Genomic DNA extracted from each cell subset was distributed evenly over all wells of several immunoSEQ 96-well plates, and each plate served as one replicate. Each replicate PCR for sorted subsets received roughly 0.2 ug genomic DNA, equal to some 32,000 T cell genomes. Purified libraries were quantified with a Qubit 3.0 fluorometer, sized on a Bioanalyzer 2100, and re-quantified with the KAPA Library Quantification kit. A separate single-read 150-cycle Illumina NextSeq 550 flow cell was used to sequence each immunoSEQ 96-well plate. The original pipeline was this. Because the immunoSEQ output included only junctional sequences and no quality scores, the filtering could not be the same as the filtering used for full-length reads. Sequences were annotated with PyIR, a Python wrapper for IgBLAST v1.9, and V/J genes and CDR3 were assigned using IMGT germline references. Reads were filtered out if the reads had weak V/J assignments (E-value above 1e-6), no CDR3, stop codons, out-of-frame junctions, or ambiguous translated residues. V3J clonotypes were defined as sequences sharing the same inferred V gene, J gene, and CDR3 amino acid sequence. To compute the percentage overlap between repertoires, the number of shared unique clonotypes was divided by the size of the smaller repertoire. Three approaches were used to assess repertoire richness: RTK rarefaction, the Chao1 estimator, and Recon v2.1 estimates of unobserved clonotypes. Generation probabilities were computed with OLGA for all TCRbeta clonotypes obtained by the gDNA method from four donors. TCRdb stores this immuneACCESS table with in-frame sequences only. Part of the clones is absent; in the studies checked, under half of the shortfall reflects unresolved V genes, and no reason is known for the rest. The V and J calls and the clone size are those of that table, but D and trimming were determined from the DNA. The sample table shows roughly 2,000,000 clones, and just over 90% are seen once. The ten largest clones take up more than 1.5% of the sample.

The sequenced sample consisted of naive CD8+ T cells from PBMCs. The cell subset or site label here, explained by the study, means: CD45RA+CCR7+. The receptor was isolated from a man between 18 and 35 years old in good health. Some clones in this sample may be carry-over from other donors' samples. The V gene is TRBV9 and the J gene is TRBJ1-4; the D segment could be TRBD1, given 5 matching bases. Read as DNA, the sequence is TGTGCCAGCAGCGGTGGGGCAGGGCGGCTTGAAAAACTGTTTTTT. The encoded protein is CASSGGAGRLEKLFF.